These 27 T cell receptor beta chains were all obtained from the same sample, sequenced in a study of cytomegalovirus exposure and HLA in healthy donors. The PCR had 60 Vbeta and 13 Jbeta primers. Assay used: immunoSEQ multiplex PCR; TCRdb lists only in-frame clones, some missing. The table includes roughly 130,000 clones, around 84% detected once. What was sequenced was PBMCs. The receptors derive from a man aged 50-60 years in good health and CMV-seronegative.

The chain recombines TRBV9 with TRBJ1-1; D is perhaps TRBD1 (5 bases). In germline, CDR1 is SGDLS, CDR2 YYNGEE. Deletions cut 0 bases from V and 1 base from J, with 10 bases between. The CDR3 sequence is 15 residues long. The CDR3 spells CASSVAGQGNTEAFF. The CDR3 bases are TGTGCCAGCAGCGTAGCCGGCCAGGGGAACACTGAAGCTTTCTTT.

The chain links TRBV7-6 to TRBJ2-3; D not resolved. This CDR3 has 15 residues. The germline CDR1 and CDR2 sequences are SGHVS and FNYEAQ. The ends were cut back, 2 bases at V and 5 bases at J, with 14 bases in the middle. CDR3 region: CASSLTPAPGDTQYF. The CDR3, as DNA: TGTGCCAGCAGCTTAACTCCCGCCCCAGGAGATACGCAGTATTTT.

This clone was recorded once. The chain has TRBV7-2 and TRBJ1-1; D not resolved. This CDR3 spans 15 amino acids. Looked up from germline, CDR1 is SGHTA and CDR2 is FQGNSA. The V end was cut by 5 bases, the J end by 0 bases, with 13 bases between. This CDR3 is CASSKSPYMNTEAFF. CDR3 in DNA: TGTGCCAGCAGCAAATCCCCTTACATGAACACTGAAGCTTTCTTT.

The chain employs TRBV7-9 and TRBJ2-1; D not resolved. This CDR3 region has 14 residues. Germline values: CDR1 SEHNR, CDR2 FQNEAQ (reference sequence). The ends were cut back, 1 base at V and 8 bases at J, with 12 bases in the middle. The CDR3 DNA sequence: TGTGCCAGCAGCTTAGACACCAAGCGCGATGAGCAGTTCTTC. This codes for CASSLDTKRDEQFF.

This chain connects TRBV29-1 to TRBJ2-5; D uncertain. The V end lost 7 bases, the J end lost 5 bases, and 14 bases lay between the germline ends. Germline assignment: CDR1 SQVTM and CDR2 ANQGSEA. The CDR3 runs to 12 residues. The CDR3 protein is CSGWAASETQYF. In DNA, the CDR3 is TGCAGCGGGTGGGCAGCATCCGAGACCCAGTACTTC.

The rearrangement links TRBV5-6 to TRBJ2-2, with 7 nucleotides matching TRBD2. The CDR3 runs 15 residues. Germline V gene lookup returns CDR1 SGHDT and CDR2 YYEEEE. The trim removed 4 bases at V and 2 bases at J, leaving 5 bases unmatched. CDR3 amino acids: CASSRLTSNTGELFF. The CDR3 bases are TGTGCCAGCAGCCGATTGACTAGCAACACCGGGGAGCTGTTTTTT.

J is TRBJ2-7 and V is TRBV11-2; the D is unclear. The CDR3 has 14 amino acids. Trimming removed 4 bases from V and 2 bases from J, with 12 bases in between. CDR1 is SGHAT and CDR2 is FQNNGV in the germline V gene. The CDR3 nucleotides read TGTGCCAGCAGCTCCGGAGCAACCCCCTACGAGCAGTACTTC. Translating gives CASSSGATPYEQYF.

The chain couples TRBV7-2 to TRBJ2-6; D is unresolved. The CDR3 is 15 amino acids. The germline V and J ends were trimmed by 0 bases and 0 bases, with 3 bases remaining between them. CDR1 and CDR2 (germline): SGHTA, FQGNSA. This CDR3 is CASSLAFSGANVLTF. The CDR3 DNA sequence: TGTGCCAGCAGCTTAGCCTTCTCTGGGGCCAACGTCCTGACTTTC.

This chain links TRBV18 with TRBJ1-2; 8 bases match TRBD1. CDR3 length: 16 amino acids. With 2 bases clipped from V and 7 bases from J, the junction kept 12 bases outside the gene matches. Germline V CDR1 and CDR2: KGHSH, LQKENI. CDR3 coding DNA: TGTGCCAGCTCACCAGCAGGGGGCGCATCCGCAGCTGGCTACACCTTC. Translation: CASSPAGGASAAGYTF.

V is TRBV4-3 and J is TRBJ1-3; D is unresolved. Trimming stripped 0 bases from V and 0 bases from J, with 12 bases between. CDR3 length equals 17 residues. Per germline, CDR1 LGHNA and CDR2 YSLEER. The CDR3 sequence: CASSQEGRTLSGNTIYF. Written as DNA, the CDR3 is TGCGCCAGCAGCCAAGAAGGCCGGACTCTCTCTGGAAACACCATATATTTT.

This chain links TRBV9 with TRBJ2-6, with 8 bases that match TRBD1. Germline V gives CDR1 SGDLS, CDR2 YYNGEE. CDR3 length: 16 amino acids. V lost 3 bases to trimming and J lost 0 bases; unmatched junction nucleotides: 2. CDR3 protein: CASSGTGSSGANVLTF. The CDR3 DNA reads TGTGCCAGCAGCGGGACAGGGAGCTCTGGGGCCAACGTCCTGACTTTC.

The V gene is TRBV27, the J gene TRBJ1-2; 9 nucleotides line up with TRBD1. This CDR3 is 15 amino acids long. J gave up 3 bases and V 5 bases, and 7 bases lay outside the gene matches. In germline, CDR1 is MNHEY, CDR2 SMNVEV (reference sequence). The DNA for the CDR3 is TGTGCCAGCAGTAAAACAGGGGGCTTGTACTATGGCTACACCTTC. As protein: CASSKTGGLYYGYTF.

The chain carries TRBV6-1 and TRBJ2-7; D is perhaps TRBD2 (5 bases). Trimming cost V 10 bases and J 4 bases, with 17 bases left between them. This CDR3 is built from 13 residues. CDR1 is MNHNS, CDR2 SASEGT, per germline. CDR3 protein: CATLNPDWYEQYF. The CDR3 nucleotides are TGTGCCACCCTCAACCCGGACTGGTACGAGCAGTACTTC.

This clone appeared a few times. This rearrangement joins TRBV7-9 to TRBJ2-7; TRBD1 aligns across 7 bases. This CDR3 is 15 amino acids long. Germline values: CDR1 SEHNR, CDR2 FQNEAQ (reference sequence). Trimming cost V 0 bases and J 2 bases; bases outside gene matches: 4. CDR3 bases: TGTGCCAGCAGCTTAGCAATGGGACAGACCTACGAGCAGTACTTC. This gives the protein CASSLAMGQTYEQYF.

The chain recombines TRBV15 with TRBJ1-2; 8 bases are a match to TRBD1. After removal of 0 bases from V and 3 bases from J, the junction contained 6 bases not matched to a gene. The CDR3 is 16 amino acids. Germline CDR1 and CDR2: LNHNV and YYDKDF (reference sequence). CDR3 loop: CATSRDTQGADYGYTF. CDR3 in DNA: TGTGCCACCAGCAGAGATACGCAGGGGGCAGACTATGGCTACACCTTC.

DNA of the CDR3: TGCGCCAGCAGCCCGACGAAAGGGGGCTACACGAGCTCCTACGAGCAGTACTTC. This codes for CASSPTKGGYTSSYEQYF. This sequence joins TRBV4-1 and TRBJ2-7; 7 bases map to TRBD1. The V gene's germline CDR1 is MGHRA and CDR2 YSYEKL. Trimming took 4 bases from V and 0 from J; bases not matched to a gene: 15. The CDR3 is made up of 18 amino acids.

This chain joins TRBV13 and TRBJ1-1; D not certain. Between the trimmed V and J ends, which lost 2 bases and 8 bases, there was a span of 9 bases. The CDR3 is 12 residues long. Germline-derived CDR1 and CDR2 are PRHDT and FYEKMQ (reference sequence). The CDR3 DNA is TGTGCCAGCAGCTTACCGGCGGGGGAAGCTTTCTTT. Translation: CASSLPAGEAFF.

This chain joins TRBV4-1 and TRBJ1-1, with D possibly TRBD1 on 6 matching bases. The CDR3 covers 13 residues. V lost 0 bases and J 7 bases, leaving 9 bases between the germline ends. Germline CDR1 and CDR2: MGHRA and YSYEKL. This chain's CDR3 is CASSQEGTIEAFF. The CDR3, as DNA: TGCGCCAGCAGCCAAGAGGGGACAATTGAAGCTTTCTTT.

The chain has TRBV7-6 and TRBJ2-2; 13 bases are shared with TRBD2. The CDR3 runs to 18 residues. J was trimmed by 6 bases and V by 5 bases; bases with no gene match: 12. The germline gives CDR1 SGHVS, CDR2 FNYEAQ. The CDR3 here is CASSPVPGTSGVSGELFF. Written as DNA, the CDR3 is TGTGCCAGCAGCCCAGTCCCCGGGACTAGCGGGGTGTCCGGGGAGCTGTTTTTT.

The V call is TRBV2, the J call TRBJ2-7, with 11 positions matching TRBD2. The V and J ends lost 7 bases and 7 bases, in that order; junction bases with no gene match: 6. Germline V gene lookup returns CDR1 SNHLY and CDR2 FYNNEI. The CDR3 length is 13 residues. This CDR3 reads CASKSSGGFEQYF. CDR3 coding DNA: TGTGCCAGCAAGTCTAGCGGGGGGTTTGAGCAGTACTTC.

This rearrangement joins TRBV28 to TRBJ1-5, with 9 bases matching TRBD1. J lost 13 bases, V lost 1 base, and 8 bases had no gene match. CDR3 size: 14 residues. CDR1 and CDR2 from the germline V gene are MDHEN and SYDVKM. CDR3 bases: TGTGCCAGCAGTTTATTCGGGACAGGGCCAGGGCAGCATTTT. Its translation: CASSLFGTGPGQHF.

This clone showed up just once. This chain joins TRBV2 and TRBJ2-2, with TRBD2 matching 8 bases. Germline loops: CDR1 SNHLY, CDR2 FYNNEI. The CDR3 runs 15 residues. Trimming removed 6 bases from V and 6 bases from J; junction bases left unmatched: 9. CDR3 sequence reads: CASRREGGPSGELFF. Written as DNA, the CDR3 is TGTGCCAGCAGACGGGAGGGGGGGCCCTCCGGGGAGCTGTTTTTT.

This sequence joins TRBV1 and TRBJ2-6; the table's D gene call, TRBD1, was not cross checked with the DNA. TRBV1 represents a pseudogene. The CDR3 is made up of 20 amino acids. CDR3 bases: TGCACCAGCAGCCAATGTCTCCGGGACAGGCCAACCTTTGGGGCCAACGTCCTGACTTTC. Translated: CTSSQCLRDRPTFGANVLTF.

The J gene is TRBJ1-4, the V gene TRBV27; a possible D gene is TRBD1 (6 bases). CDR3 length: 14 amino acids. Germline V gene lookup returns CDR1 MNHEY and CDR2 SMNVEV (reference sequence). V was pared by 5 bases and J by 5 bases, with 12 bases between. CDR3 DNA: TGTGCCAGCAGTACGACAGGTTCGAATGAAAAACTGTTTTTT. Translating it yields CASSTTGSNEKLFF.

The chain carries TRBV5-4 and TRBJ2-6; weak D call: TRBD2 (5 bases). Germline V gene lookup returns CDR1 SGHNT and CDR2 YYREEE (reference sequence). CDR3 length: 17 residues. V shed 2 bases and J shed 1 base, with 13 bases lying between them. The DNA of the CDR3 is TGTGCCAGCAGCTTACCACGGACTCAATCTGGGGCCAACGTCCTGACTTTC. Translating it yields CASSLPRTQSGANVLTF.

The rearrangement uses TRBV4-1 and TRBJ2-1, with 8 bases lining up with TRBD1. CDR1 is MGHRA, CDR2 YSYEKL, per germline. After removal of 1 base from V and 0 bases from J, the junction contained 8 bases not matched to a gene. This CDR3 region has 18 residues. The CDR3 DNA reads as TGCGCCAGCAGCCAAGCAATCGACAGGGGTAGCTCCTACAATGAGCAGTTCTTC. Translated, it gives CASSQAIDRGSSYNEQFF.

The chain uses TRBV25-1 and TRBJ2-3, with D possibly matching TRBD2 (5 bases). The germline gives CDR1 MGHDK, CDR2 SYGVNS. V was shortened by 5 bases and J by 3 bases, with 15 bases between the two germline ends. This CDR3 comprises 15 residues. CDR3 DNA: TGTGCCAGCAGTCCCATCGTTAGAGGGACAGATACGCAGTATTTT. Translation gives CASSPIVRGTDTQYF.